The rows below give T cell receptor beta chains drawn from one sample of a study of blood T cell repertoires in COVID-19. Using immunoSEQ multiplex PCR, the repertoire was profiled, and TCRdb retains in-frame clones only, with some absent. The sample lists some 100,000 clones; 75% to 90% were seen once. Sequenced material: peripheral blood. These receptors were collected from a woman older than 75 with active COVID-19. Each CDR3 is given with its conserved first and last residue. The order of the fields is D gene, clone size, J gene, V gene, CDR3 DNA, CDR3 protein. D genes are given only for firm matches. Rows may omit the clone size; those that give it use once, few, many or a size class.

. | . | TRBJ1-2 | TRBV18 | TGTGCCAGCTCACCACAGAGAAACTATGGCTACACCTTC | CASSPQRNYGYTF
TRBD2 | . | TRBJ2-1 | TRBV7-3 | TGTGCCAGCAGCTTATTTTCGTATAAGGGCCCTAGCGGTAAATTCTCCTACAATGAGCAGTTCTTC | CASSLFSYKGPSGKFSYNEQFF
TRBD1 | . | TRBJ1-2 | TRBV13 | TGTGCCACCCAGGGAATTTCGACAGGGGGGATTTATGGCTACACCTTC | CATQGISTGGIYGYTF
TRBD2 | few | TRBJ2-5 | TRBV24-1 | TGTGCCACCAGAGTTCCGACTAGCGGGGGCCAAGAGACCCAGTACTTC | CATRVPTSGGQETQYF
TRBD2 | . | TRBJ2-1 | TRBV6-5 | TGTGCCAGCAGTACTATGGGGCTAGCGGACAATGAGCAGTTCTTC | CASSTMGLADNEQFF
. | . | TRBJ1-2 | TRBV30 | TGTGCCTGGAGTCGGTCGGAGGGTCGTGGCTACACCTTC | CAWSRSEGRGYTF
TRBD1 | . | TRBJ2-7 | TRBV7-8 | TGTGCCAGCAGCGTAGTTACCCGCCGGACAGGGTACGAGCAGTACTTC | CASSVVTRRTGYEQYF
TRBD1 | few | TRBJ2-7 | TRBV4-1 | TGCGCCAGCAGCCAGGGGCTAGGACAGGGATACGAGCAGTACTTC | CASSQGLGQGYEQYF
TRBD1 | few | TRBJ2-7 | TRBV5-4 | TGTGCCAGCAGCTTCTTAGGGACAGGGTTTAGCGAGCAGTACTTC | CASSFLGTGFSEQYF
TRBD2 | . | TRBJ2-7 | TRBV11-2 | TGTGCCAGCAGCTTAGTACTAGCGGGAACCCACGAGCAGTACTTC | CASSLVLAGTHEQYF
. | . | TRBJ2-1 | TRBV4-2 | TGTGCCAGCAGCCAAGAAGCAAGGTCCCGAGACAGTCTGTTCTTC | CASSQEARSRDSLFF
TRBD2 | once | TRBJ2-3 | TRBV7-9 | TGTGCCAGCAGCCCCCCGGGACTAGCGGGATTTTTGGCGGGTACGCAGTATTTT | CASSPPGLAGFLAGTQYF
. | . | TRBJ2-5 | TRBV10-3 | TGTGCCATCAGTGATATGAGAGAGACCCAGTACTTC | CAISDMRETQYF
. | . | TRBJ2-3 | TRBV12-3/TRBV12-4 | TGTGCCAGCAGTTTTCTAGCTGCAGATACGCAGTATTTT | CASSFLAADTQYF
. | . | TRBJ2-7 | TRBV7-2 | TGTGCCAGCAGCCCACGGGGAGGGGGGGCATCCTACGAGCAGTACTTC | CASSPRGGGASYEQYF
TRBD1 | . | TRBJ1-4 | TRBV7-7 | TGTGCTAGCAGCTTGGGACAGACTAATGAAAAACTGTTTTTT | CASSLGQTNEKLFF
. | . | TRBJ2-7 | TRBV7-8 | TGTGCCAGCAGCTCCCGGACTGGGAACTTTTTTGAGCAGTACTTC | CASSSRTGNFFEQYF
TRBD2 | . | TRBJ2-1 | TRBV18 | TGTGCCAGCTCACCCCGACTAGCGGGGGACAATGAGCAGTTCTTC | CASSPRLAGDNEQFF